The present TCR beta chain was sequenced within a study of blood T cell repertoires in COVID-19. Study overall: PBMCs, B-cell-depleted T cells, or T cells were the source of the cDNA or gDNA that made up the material.

Sequencing was performed with immunoSEQ multiplex PCR; in TCRdb, only in-frame clones are kept and a portion is missing. Of about 140,000 clones listed, 75% to 85% are singletons. The sequenced sample was peripheral blood. This sequence was found in a man between 65 and 85 years old who had recovered from COVID-19.

Here the CDR3 reads CASSQQTSTDTQYF. CDR3 DNA sequence: TGTGCCAGCAGCCAGCAGACTAGCACAGATACGCAGTATTTT. The chain couples TRBV27 to TRBJ2-3; D is uncertain. CDR3 length: 14 residues. Trimming removed 6 bases at V and 0 bases at J, with 10 bases between. CDR1 and CDR2 from the germline V gene are MNHEY and SMNVEV (reference sequence).